Listed below are T cell receptor beta chains from one sample, sequenced in a study of early T cells in non-severe SARS-CoV-2 infection. TCRdb itself ran the 5' RACE reads through MiXCR, one entry per CDR3 protein. The top ten clones hold under 9% of a sample with about 110,000 distinct CDR3 sequences, around 10% of them seen once. Input material: whole blood. These receptor sequences come from an adult who was a healthcare worker with PCR-confirmed SARS-CoV-2 infection or an uninfected control (not recorded which). The CDR3 runs from the conserved cysteine through the conserved F or W. A D gene is named only where the DNA matches it firmly. The listing skips clone size in some rows; elsewhere it reads once, few, many or a size class.

size: .; V: TRBV5-6; J: TRBJ1-5; D: TRBD1; CDR3: CASSSRDRLNQPQHF; DNA: TGTGCCAGCAGCTCCCGGGACAGGCTGAATCAGCCCCAGCATTTT
size: few; V: TRBV12-3/TRBV12-4; J: TRBJ2-4; D: .; CDR3: CASSLGTIGNIQYF; DNA: TGTGCCAGCAGTTTAGGGACCATCGGGAACATTCAGTACTTC
size: few; V: TRBV28; J: TRBJ2-5; D: TRBD2; CDR3: CAATSGRGETQYF; DNA: TGTGCCGCGACTAGCGGGAGAGGAGAGACCCAGTACTTC
size: few; V: TRBV7-2; J: TRBJ2-7; D: .; CDR3: CASSVARAGVEQYF; DNA: TGTGCCAGCAGCGTCGCCCGCGCCGGAGTGGAGCAGTACTTC
size: few; V: TRBV2; J: TRBJ2-5; D: TRBD2; CDR3: CASSEWTSGSGQETQYF; DNA: TGTGCCAGCAGTGAATGGACTAGCGGGAGCGGGCAAGAGACCCAGTACTTC
size: few; V: TRBV12-3/TRBV12-4; J: TRBJ2-1; D: TRBD1; CDR3: CASTSGQAGQAEQFF; DNA: TGTGCCAGCACCTCCGGACAGGCCGGACAAGCTGAGCAGTTCTTC
size: few; V: TRBV6-2/TRBV6-3; J: TRBJ2-2; D: TRBD1; CDR3: CASSYPGQSRSGELFF; DNA: TGTGCCAGCAGTTACCCGGGACAGAGTAGGTCCGGGGAGCTGTTTTTT
size: many; V: TRBV28; J: TRBJ1-1; D: .; CDR3: CASSFSIKTGLSTEAFF; DNA: TGTGCCAGCAGCTTTTCGATTAAGACAGGTTTGAGCACTGAAGCTTTCTTT
size: .; V: TRBV7-2; J: TRBJ2-7; D: TRBD1; CDR3: CASSLVGDRARYEQYF; DNA: TGTGCCAGCAGCTTAGTGGGGGACAGGGCCCGATACGAGCAGTACTTC
size: many; V: TRBV12-3/TRBV12-4; J: TRBJ2-7; D: .; CDR3: CASSPLSGNYEQYF; DNA: TGTGCCAGCAGTCCCCTATCGGGAAACTACGAGCAGTACTTC
size: many; V: TRBV12-3/TRBV12-4; J: TRBJ2-1; D: .; CDR3: CASSPPFGGTQFF; DNA: TGTGCCAGCAGCCCCCCTTTTGGGGGCACCCAGTTCTTC